This T cell receptor (beta chain) was identified in a study of blood T cell repertoires in COVID-19. On the study more broadly: Both acute and convalescent COVID-19 samples were obtained from the United States, Italy and Spain. Sample material is recorded as cDNA or gDNA derived from T cells, B-cell-depleted T cells, or PBMCs.

Original methodology: Amplification of reference gene primers provided the estimated nucleated cell counts. The table came from immunoSEQ multiplex PCR; TCRdb's copy has only in-frame clones and leaves some out. V, J and clone size reflect that table, while D and trimming were determined from the DNA. The data show more than 250,000 clones, around 86% seen once. J was trimmed by 3 bases and V by 1 base; bases with no gene match: 14. CDR1 and CDR2 from the germline V gene are SEHNR and FQNEAQ (reference sequence). The CDR3 has 19 amino acids. The sample taken for sequencing was peripheral blood. The sequence was collected from a man aged 50 or older with active or convalescent COVID-19. The chain is built from TRBV7-9 and TRBJ1-2; 10 bases fit TRBD1. CDR3 loop: CASSLGFRDRGVVDYGYTF. The CDR3 coding sequence is TGTGCCAGCAGCTTAGGGTTTAGGGACAGGGGAGTTGTGGACTATGGCTACACCTTC.